This passage covers 11 T cell receptor beta chains from one sample sequenced in a study of shared clonotypes between healthy human individuals. Repertoires were generated with immunoSEQ multiplex PCR, while TCRdb's copy carries only in-frame clones and drops some. This sample has about 2 million clones, with about 95% found just once. CD45RO-negative, CCR7-selected cells formed the naive CD8 fraction, which excluded terminally differentiated effector memory CD45RA+ cells. The sample was naive CD8+ T cells sorted from blood. Receptors originate from a man younger than 35 in good health.

The V call is TRBV6-5, the J call TRBJ2-1, with 7 bases lining up with TRBD2. Germline assignment: CDR1 MNHEY and CDR2 SVGAGI. The CDR3 sequence is 15 residues long. The J segment lost 3 bases and the V segment lost 1 base, leaving 3 bases of the junction unmatched. CDR3 nucleotides: TGTGCCAGCAGTTACTTAGCGGGTATCTACAATGAGCAGTTCTTC. This encodes CASSYLAGIYNEQFF.

The CDR3 spells CASSESQGESYNSPLHF. CDR3 in DNA: TGTGCCAGCAGTGAAAGCCAGGGGGAATCCTATAATTCACCCCTCCACTTT. The chain links TRBV2 to TRBJ1-6, with 7 nucleotides matching TRBD1. The CDR3 is 17 amino acids. With V trimmed by 2 bases and J by 1 base, 5 bases remained unmatched. Germline V gene sequence: CDR1 SNHLY, CDR2 FYNNEI. Full variable domain (missing parts from reference TRBV2 and TRBJ1-6): EPEVTQTPSHQVTQMGQEVILRCVPISNHLYFYWYRQILGQKVEFLVSFYNNEISEKSEIFDDQFSVERPDGSNFTLKIRSTKLEDSAMYFCASSESQGESYNSPLHFGNGTRLTVT.

The chain links TRBV2 to TRBJ2-1, with TRBD2 as a possible D gene (7 bases). Germline CDR1 and CDR2: SNHLY and FYNNEI. The CDR3 contains 17 residues. Trimming took 0 bases from V and 6 from J, leaving 18 bases between them. CDR3 sequence reads: CASSEALRYREGNEQFF. In DNA, the CDR3 is TGTGCCAGCAGTGAAGCGCTTCGGTACAGGGAGGGCAATGAGCAGTTCTTC.

The rearrangement uses TRBV11-2 and TRBJ2-2; D gene ambiguous. Germline CDR1 SGHAT, CDR2 FQNNGV. This CDR3 spans 14 amino acids. With 5 bases removed from V and 6 bases from J, the gap between germline ends came to 13 bases. The CDR3 loop reads CASSPPAGSGELFF. The CDR3 nucleotides read TGTGCCAGCAGCCCTCCGGCAGGCTCCGGGGAGCTGTTTTTT.

CDR3 DNA sequence: TGTGCCAGCAGCTTCGCTAGCGGGAGGGTCGATGAGCAGTTCTTC. Its translation: CASSFASGRVDEQFF. V and J are TRBV7-9 and TRBJ2-1, with TRBD2 matching over 12 bases. This CDR3 contains 15 residues. The J segment lost 8 bases and the V segment lost 3 bases, leaving 5 bases of the junction unmatched. Germline loops: CDR1 SEHNR, CDR2 FQNEAQ (reference sequence).

The rearrangement links TRBV5-4 to TRBJ2-3; 9 positions match TRBD2. The trim removed 7 bases at V and 1 base at J, leaving 4 bases unmatched. The germline CDR1 and CDR2 sequences are SGHNT and YYREEE (reference sequence). The CDR3 contains 14 residues. The CDR3 loop reads CASGWTSGTDTQYF. Written as DNA, the CDR3 is TGTGCCAGCGGATGGACTAGCGGCACAGATACGCAGTATTTT.

The chain carries TRBV28 and TRBJ2-1, with 9 positions matching TRBD2. In germline, CDR1 is MDHEN, CDR2 SYDVKM. The CDR3 loop spans 16 amino acids. V trimming: 3 bases; J trimming: 5 bases; junction bases outside the gene matches: 8. The CDR3 here is CASSFLRAGGNNEQFF. The DNA of the CDR3 is TGTGCCAGCAGTTTTCTTCGAGCGGGGGGTAACAATGAGCAGTTCTTC.

The CDR3 protein is CASSPGGLDNQPQHF. CDR3 DNA sequence: TGTGCCAGCAGTCCCGGTGGGCTTGACAATCAGCCCCAGCATTTT. The chain links TRBV6-4 to TRBJ1-5; D not resolved. CDR1 is MRHNA, CDR2 SNTAGT, per germline. The V gene lost 5 bases and the J gene lost 3 bases, with 14 bases spanning the gap. The CDR3 covers 15 residues.

The chain has TRBV14 and TRBJ1-2; D may be TRBD1 (5 bases). This CDR3 comprises 13 residues. Trimming shortened V by 3 bases and J by 4 bases, and 9 bases separated the two germline ends. Per germline, CDR1 SGHDN and CDR2 FVKESK. Here the CDR3 reads CASSHGGGYGYTF. CDR3 bases: TGTGCCAGCAGCCACGGGGGGGGCTATGGCTACACCTTC.

The V gene is TRBV27, the J gene TRBJ2-1, with D possibly being TRBD1 (5 bases). The CDR3 loop spans 14 amino acids. Germline lookup yields CDR1 MNHEY and CDR2 SMNVEV (reference sequence). The ends were cut back, 3 bases at V and 10 bases at J, with 16 bases in the middle. CDR3 amino acids: CASSFQAGWVEQFF. CDR3 DNA sequence: TGTGCCAGCAGTTTCCAGGCAGGGTGGGTGGAGCAGTTCTTC.

V is TRBV9 and J is TRBJ2-2; tentative D call: TRBD2 (7 bases). V was shortened by 0 bases and J by 2 bases, with 14 bases between the two germline ends. Per the germline V gene, CDR1 is SGDLS and CDR2 is YYNGEE. The CDR3 is 17 residues long. CDR3 sequence: CASSVGGGTPNTGELFF. The CDR3 bases are TGTGCCAGCAGCGTAGGGGGAGGGACACCCAACACCGGGGAGCTGTTTTTT. The variable domain in full, completed from reference TRBV9 and TRBJ2-2, reads DSGVTQTPKHLITATGQRVTLRCSPRSGDLSVYWYQQSLDQGLQFLIQYYNGEERAKGNILERFSAQQFPDLHSELNLSSLELGDSALYFCASSVGGGTPNTGELFFGEGSRLTVL.